The source of this T cell receptor beta chain is a study of blood T cell repertoires in COVID-19. Method: immunoSEQ multiplex PCR; TCRdb's copy keeps in-frame clones and lacks some. This sample has some 200,000 clones, with about 83% found just once. Per germline, CDR1 ENHRY and CDR2 SYGVKD. The CDR3 has 16 residues. V lost 6 bases and J lost 0, with 16 bases in between. Material for sequencing was peripheral blood. The chain couples TRBV10-3 to TRBJ2-3, with D perhaps TRBD2 (5 bases). The receptor was isolated from a woman in her 30s with COVID-19, enrolled during active disease. Written as DNA, the CDR3 is TGTGCCATCAGGAATAATCTTGGCGGGAGCACAGATACGCAGTATTTT. Its translation: CAIRNNLGGSTDTQYF.